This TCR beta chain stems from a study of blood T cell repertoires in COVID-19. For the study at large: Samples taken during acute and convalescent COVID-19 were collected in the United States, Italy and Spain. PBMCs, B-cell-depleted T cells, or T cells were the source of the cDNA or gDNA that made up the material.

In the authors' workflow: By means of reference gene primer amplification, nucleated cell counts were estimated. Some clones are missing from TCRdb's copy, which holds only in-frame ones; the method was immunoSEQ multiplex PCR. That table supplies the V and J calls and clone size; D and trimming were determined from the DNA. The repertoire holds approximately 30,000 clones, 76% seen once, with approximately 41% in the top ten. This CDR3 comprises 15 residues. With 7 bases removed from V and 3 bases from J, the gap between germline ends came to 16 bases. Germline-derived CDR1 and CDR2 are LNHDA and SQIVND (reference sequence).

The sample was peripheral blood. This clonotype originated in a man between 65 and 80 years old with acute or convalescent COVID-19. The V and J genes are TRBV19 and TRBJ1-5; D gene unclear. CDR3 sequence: CASTSRADYNQPQHF. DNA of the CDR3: TGTGCCAGTACTTCAAGGGCAGACTACAATCAGCCCCAGCATTTT.